The next 20 T cell receptor beta chains were all read from a single sample in a study of vaccination effects on CD4 cells after COVID-19. What these receptors recognize is not known. The table came from immunoSEQ multiplex PCR; TCRdb's copy has only in-frame clones and leaves some out. The sample includes under 25,000 clones, 81% of them seen just once. Using viral peptide pools, the ViraFEST assay grew out antigen-specific CD4+ T cells prior to sequencing. After more than 9 days in culture, the CD4+ T cells were isolated. Participants received two doses of either the BNT162b2 or mRNA-1273 vaccine. This specimen consisted of CD4+ T cells from PBMCs cultured with SARS-CoV-2 spike peptides, obtained after COVID-19 vaccination. These receptors originate from a human donor who received a COVID-19 vaccine. Some clones in this sample may be carry-over from other donors' samples.

The rearrangement joins TRBV24-1 to TRBJ2-5; D call uncertain. This CDR3 is built from 12 residues. The ends were cut back, 1 base at V and 5 bases at J, with 4 bases in the middle. Germline V CDR1 and CDR2: KGHDR, SFDVKD. CDR3 nucleotides: TGTGCCACCAGTGATTTTGCGGAGACCCAGTACTTC. Protein: CATSDFAETQYF.

The chain links TRBV5-1 to TRBJ1-1, with D possibly TRBD1 on 6 matching bases. The CDR3 is 16 residues long. Germline CDR1 and CDR2: SGHRS and YFSETQ. Trimming removed 2 bases at V and 1 base at J, with 15 bases between. The CDR3: CASSFIGGAGNTEAFF. CDR3 sequence (DNA): TGCGCCAGCAGCTTCATCGGGGGGGCAGGGAACACTGAAGCTTTCTTT.

V usage is TRBV5-4 and J usage is TRBJ2-5; 7 bases are a match to TRBD1. This CDR3 has 14 amino acids. The germline gives CDR1 SGHNT, CDR2 YYREEE (reference sequence). Trimming took 3 bases from V and 5 from J; bases not matched to a gene: 7. The CDR3 DNA reads as TGTGCCAGCAGCTCGACAGGGATGACGGAGACCCAGTACTTC. This codes for CASSSTGMTETQYF.

The chain links TRBV5-1 to TRBJ1-1, with TRBD1 matching over 9 bases. Trimming cost V 4 bases and J 4 bases; bases outside gene matches: 8. Per germline, CDR1 SGHRS and CDR2 YFSETQ. There are 15 residues in the CDR3. CDR3 bases: TGCGCCAGCAGCCTATACCAGACAGGGGGCACTGAAGCTTTCTTT. It is translated as CASSLYQTGGTEAFF.

This clone showed up just a few times. V gene TRBV6-5 combines with J gene TRBJ1-3; D is uncertain. This CDR3 has 15 residues. CDR1 is MNHEY and CDR2 is SVGAGI in the germline V gene. Trimming cost V 5 bases and J 4 bases, with 15 bases left between them. CDR3 bases: TGTGCCAGCAGTCCGACCTTCGGGGTCGGAAACACCATATATTTT. It translates to CASSPTFGVGNTIYF.

The J gene is TRBJ1-4, the V gene TRBV6-5; TRBD1 matches at 9 bases. The CDR3 consists of 14 residues. Germline V lookup: CDR1 MNHEY, CDR2 SVGAGI. The V gene end was trimmed by 5 bases and the J gene end by 10 bases; junction bases not matched to a gene: 8. The CDR3 region is CASSMKGQGGKLFF. The CDR3 DNA follows: TGTGCCAGCAGTATGAAGGGACAGGGTGGAAAACTGTTTTTT.

There are a few counts of this clone. The chain recombines TRBV19 with TRBJ2-1, with D possibly being TRBD2 (6 bases). Trimming left V 5 bases short and J 8 bases short, with 13 bases between. The CDR3 has 13 residues. Germline-derived CDR1 and CDR2 are LNHDA and SQIVND (reference sequence). The DNA for the CDR3 is TGTGCCAGTAGTTACATGCGCGGGGATGAGCAGTTCTTC. Encoded protein: CASSYMRGDEQFF. The full variable domain, its missing parts supplied by reference TRBV19 and TRBJ2-1, is DGGITQSPKYLFRKEGQNVTLSCEQNLNHDAMYWYRQDPGQGLRLIYYSQIVNDFQKGDIAEGYSVSREKKESFPLTVTSAQKNPTAFYLCASSYMRGDEQFFGPGTRLTVL.

V is TRBV7-2 and J is TRBJ2-1; weak D call: TRBD2 (5 bases). Trimming cost V 1 base and J 6 bases, with 16 bases left between them. The CDR3 is 16 amino acids. From germline, CDR1 is SGHTA and CDR2 FQGNSA. CDR3 sequence (DNA): TGTGCCAGCAGCTTAGATAGACCCAGCGGTGGCAATGAGCAGTTCTTC. Encoded protein: CASSLDRPSGGNEQFF.

V gene TRBV12-3 or TRBV12-4 combines with J gene TRBJ2-7, with D possibly matching TRBD2 (5 bases). This CDR3 region has 12 residues. Trimming took 3 bases from V and 7 from J, leaving 10 bases between them. CDR3 in DNA: TGTGCCAGCAGTTTGGTCGAGGGAGAGCAGTACGTC. Translation: CASSLVEGEQYV.

V and J are TRBV6-2 or TRBV6-3 and TRBJ1-4, with D hard to call. The germline CDR1 and CDR2 sequences are MNHEY and SVGEGT. The CDR3 length is 17 residues. V was clipped by 6 bases and J by 5 bases, with 22 bases between them. The CDR3 sequence is CASSPRVFTMKNEKLFF. The DNA for the CDR3 is TGTGCCAGCAGCCCTCGGGTCTTTACAATGAAAAATGAAAAACTGTTTTTT.

This clone was seen a single time. This rearrangement joins TRBV3-1 (or the pseudogene TRBV3-2) to TRBJ2-3; TRBD2 matches 10 bases. The junction had 2 bases not matched to a gene; V was cut back by 1 base and J by 1 base. The CDR3 runs to 16 residues. Germline values: CDR1 LGHDT, CDR2 YNNKEL (reference sequence). The CDR3 bases are TGTGCCAGCAGCCAAGGCCTAGCGGGGGGCACAGATACGCAGTATTTT. Translated, it gives CASSQGLAGGTDTQYF.

The V call is TRBV11-1, the J call TRBJ2-3; D remains unclear. Trimming removed 1 base from V and 1 base from J, with 9 bases in between. The germline V gene has CDR1 SGHAT and CDR2 FQDESV (reference sequence). The CDR3 spans 15 residues. Here the CDR3 DNA reads TGTGCCAGCAGCTTAGTACCCGACGGCACAGATACGCAGTATTTT. Amino acids: CASSLVPDGTDTQYF.

This clone was found once. The chain combines TRBV7-2 with TRBJ2-5, with D perhaps matching TRBD1 or TRBD2 (5 bases each). This CDR3 contains 16 residues. Germline values: CDR1 SGHTA, CDR2 FQGNSA. Trimming removed 3 bases at V and 4 bases at J, with 18 bases between. In DNA, the CDR3 is TGTGCCAGCAGCTTCTCCGGGACCCGACATGGAGAGACCCAGTACTTC. Its protein product is CASSFSGTRHGETQYF.

This clone has a handful of counts. V and J are TRBV2 and TRBJ2-7; no clear D. Trimming took 1 base from V and 6 from J, leaving 13 bases between them. CDR1 and CDR2 (germline): SNHLY, FYNNEI. There are 14 residues in the CDR3. CDR3 nucleotides: TGTGCCAGCAGTGAAGGGACCCTTGAAGGCGAGCAGTACGTC. Amino acids: CASSEGTLEGEQYV.

The chain uses TRBV2 and TRBJ1-6, with TRBD1 identical over 10 bases. Trimming removed 6 bases from V and 7 bases from J; junction bases left unmatched: 0. This CDR3 comprises 13 residues. In germline, CDR1 is SNHLY, CDR2 FYNNEI. CDR3 DNA: TGTGCCAGCAGGGGACAGGGGAATTCACCCCTCCACTTT. Amino acid sequence: CASRGQGNSPLHF.

The J gene is TRBJ1-3, the V gene TRBV16, with TRBD1 matching over 8 bases. CDR3 length equals 17 residues. The ends lost 2 bases at V and 0 bases at J; junction bases unmatched: 6. Germline CDR1 reads KGHSY; CDR2 reads FQNENV. CDR3 amino acids: CASSQDRGLYSGNTIYF. In DNA, the CDR3 is TGTGCCAGCAGCCAAGACAGGGGCTTATACTCTGGAAACACCATATATTTT.

The chain recombines TRBV4-3 with TRBJ2-3; D gene uncertain. Germline-derived CDR1 and CDR2 are LGHNA and YSLEER. CDR3 size: 15 residues. With 0 bases removed from V and 7 bases from J, the gap between germline ends came to 14 bases. The DNA of the CDR3 is TGCGCCAGCAGCCAAGATCCGAGTTTACCAAATACGCAGTATTTT. This codes for CASSQDPSLPNTQYF.

V usage is TRBV5-1 and J usage is TRBJ2-3; 8 bases are shared with TRBD1. The V segment lost 1 base and the J segment 2 bases; nucleotides outside the gene matches: 6. CDR1 SGHRS and CDR2 YFSETQ come from the germline V gene. This CDR3 region has 16 residues. The CDR3 reads CASSLRGQGTTDTQYF. In nucleotides, the CDR3 is TGCGCCAGCAGCTTGCGAGGACAGGGTACCACAGATACGCAGTATTTT.

Written as DNA, the CDR3 is TGTGCCAGCAGTGAACGGAGGGAAGTTAACGAGCAGTACGTC. Amino acid sequence: CASSERREVNEQYV. The V gene is TRBV2, the J gene TRBJ2-7; a possible D gene is TRBD2 (6 bases). Germline loops: CDR1 SNHLY, CDR2 FYNNEI. Trimming cost V 2 bases and J 5 bases, with 13 bases left between them. The CDR3 is 14 residues long.

The chain recombines TRBV30 with TRBJ1-5; no clear D gene. Germline CDR1 and CDR2: GTSNPN and SVGIG (reference sequence). The V gene lost 1 base and the J gene lost 8 bases, with 15 bases spanning the gap. The CDR3 sequence is 14 residues long. The CDR3 loop is CAWSGWQPDEPQHF. Here the CDR3 DNA reads TGTGCCTGGAGTGGTTGGCAGCCCGACGAGCCCCAGCATTTT. Drawing the rest from reference TRBV30 and TRBJ1-5, the complete variable domain is SQTIHQWPATLVQPVGSPLSLECTVEGTSNPNLYWYRQAAGRGLQLLFYSVGIGQISSEVPQNLSASRPQDRQFILSSKKLLLSDSGFYLCAWSGWQPDEPQHFGDGTRLSIL.